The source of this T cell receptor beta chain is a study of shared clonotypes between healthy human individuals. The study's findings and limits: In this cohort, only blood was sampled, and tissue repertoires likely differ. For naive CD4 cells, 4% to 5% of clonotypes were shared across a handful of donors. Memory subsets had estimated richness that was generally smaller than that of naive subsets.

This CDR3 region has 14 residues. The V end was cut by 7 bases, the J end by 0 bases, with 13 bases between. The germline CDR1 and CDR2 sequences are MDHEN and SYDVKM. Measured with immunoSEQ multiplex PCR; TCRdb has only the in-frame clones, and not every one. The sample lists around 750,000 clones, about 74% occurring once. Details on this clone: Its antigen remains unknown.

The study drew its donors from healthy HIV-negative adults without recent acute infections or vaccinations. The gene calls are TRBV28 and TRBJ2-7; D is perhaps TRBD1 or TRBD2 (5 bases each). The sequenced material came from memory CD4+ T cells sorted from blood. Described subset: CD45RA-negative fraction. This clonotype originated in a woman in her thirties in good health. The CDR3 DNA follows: TGTGCCAGCATTAAGGGGACCAGCTCCTACGAGCAGTACTTC. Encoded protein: CASIKGTSSYEQYF.